This TCR beta chain was identified in a study of T cells in Graves' hyperthyroidism and ophthalmopathy. The CDR3 is 13 residues long. Trimming took off 4 bases at V and 3 bases at J, with 7 bases between the two ends. Germline CDR1 and CDR2: MDHEN and SYDVKM. A note on this clonotype: Its antigen is not known.

Ophthalmopathy patients had Clinical Activity Score at least 3, NOSPECS grade at least 4, duration under 3 months. Uncontrolled infection, other autoimmune disease, pregnancy and lactation each barred patients from inclusion. Amplified TCR beta CDR3 regions derived from RNA transcripts. First-round RT-PCR of the TCR CDR3 relied on the HTBI primer set. In TCRdb, the multiplex PCR reads were re-called with MiXCR into one record per CDR3 protein. The table shows roughly 560,000 distinct CDR3 sequences, with over 12% occurring only once. Study-level results: Appearing also in blood were most of the thyroid clonotypes expanded above 0.001.

Material for sequencing was blood. The J gene is TRBJ1-3, the V gene TRBV28; the D gene is possibly TRBD1 (5 bases). The receptor's source is a woman between 35 and 50 years old with Graves' ophthalmopathy. CDR3 in amino acids: CASSSGYGNTIYF. As DNA, the CDR3 is TGTGCCAGCAGTTCAGGGTATGGAAACACCATATATTTT.